This is a list of T cell receptor beta chains from one sample in a study of CD8+ T cells in alopecia areata. Profiled with immunoSEQ multiplex PCR; TCRdb holds only in-frame clones, not every one. The data contain 100,000 or so clones, 60% of them seen just once; the ten biggest clones take up roughly 15%. The input for sequencing was CD8+ T cells sorted from blood, taken at approximately week 55, from a patient treated with tofacitinib. These TCRs come from a human donor with alopecia areata. Each CDR3 is given without its conserved first and last residue. Fields, in order: CDR3 protein, V gene, J gene.

CDR3 protein: AWSEGSTDTQY; V gene: TRBV30; J gene: TRBJ2-3
CDR3 protein: ANNDRLESSYNEQF; V gene: TRBV2; J gene: TRBJ2-1
CDR3 protein: ASSYSGQGWYEQY; V gene: TRBV6-5; J gene: TRBJ2-7
CDR3 protein: ASTGREQATGRPEAF; V gene: TRBV5-1; J gene: TRBJ1-1
CDR3 protein: ASSLGGYT; V gene: TRBV7-2; J gene: TRBJ1-2
CDR3 protein: ASPQDRGYSPLH; V gene: TRBV5-1; J gene: TRBJ1-6
CDR3 protein: ATRADSYEQY; V gene: TRBV15; J gene: TRBJ2-7
CDR3 protein: ASSSRSSGNTIY; V gene: TRBV5-1; J gene: TRBJ1-3
CDR3 protein: ASSFRWQGGYEQY; V gene: TRBV28; J gene: TRBJ2-7
CDR3 protein: ASSADSPEQY; V gene: TRBV13; J gene: TRBJ2-7
CDR3 protein: ASSHSGTGKNIQY; V gene: TRBV9; J gene: TRBJ2-4
CDR3 protein: ASSYAGQINTEAF; V gene: TRBV6-5; J gene: TRBJ1-1
CDR3 protein: ASSQDGSYSGNTIY; V gene: TRBV4-2; J gene: TRBJ1-3
CDR3 protein: ASSPSGPRTDTQY; V gene: TRBV13; J gene: TRBJ2-3
CDR3 protein: ASSYSDRRGEQY; V gene: TRBV6-6; J gene: TRBJ2-7
CDR3 protein: ASSPGTGDNEQF; V gene: TRBV18; J gene: TRBJ2-1
CDR3 protein: AWSGTYYT; V gene: TRBV30; J gene: TRBJ1-2
CDR3 protein: ASSMGRGPPQETQY; V gene: TRBV7-9; J gene: TRBJ2-5
CDR3 protein: ASSDPRSKL; V gene: TRBV13; J gene: TRBJ2-1
CDR3 protein: ASSLEAEQDYNEQF; V gene: TRBV5-6; J gene: TRBJ2-1
CDR3 protein: AWSVQGGWRPQH; V gene: TRBV30; J gene: TRBJ1-5
CDR3 protein: ASSSGLSQETQY; V gene: TRBV5-6; J gene: TRBJ2-5
CDR3 protein: ASSDDSSYEQY; V gene: TRBV7-8; J gene: TRBJ2-7
CDR3 protein: ASRDTGLSEQY; V gene: TRBV2; J gene: TRBJ2-7
CDR3 protein: ASSLASSIDEQF; V gene: TRBV7-8; J gene: TRBJ2-1
CDR3 protein: ARELPQETQY; V gene: TRBV6-4; J gene: TRBJ2-5
CDR3 protein: SVEDRGDEKLF; V gene: TRBV29-1; J gene: TRBJ1-4
CDR3 protein: ASSLSGGTQY; V gene: TRBV27; J gene: TRBJ2-5
CDR3 protein: ASSLTSGDYNEQF; V gene: TRBV27; J gene: TRBJ2-1
CDR3 protein: ASSQVRRKIYGYT; V gene: TRBV4-1; J gene: TRBJ1-2
CDR3 protein: ASSWGQGREQY; V gene: TRBV27; J gene: TRBJ2-7
CDR3 protein: ASSLSRAMADTQY; V gene: TRBV27; J gene: TRBJ2-3
CDR3 protein: ASSSGLSYNEQF; V gene: TRBV5-6; J gene: TRBJ2-1
CDR3 protein: ASSQHRDGQGGYGYT; V gene: TRBV14; J gene: TRBJ1-2
CDR3 protein: ASSEGYAAGSYNEQF; V gene: TRBV2; J gene: TRBJ2-1
CDR3 protein: ASRRGQGYQETQY; V gene: TRBV6-5; J gene: TRBJ2-5
CDR3 protein: ATSIRPLAGNEQF; V gene: TRBV15; J gene: TRBJ2-1
CDR3 protein: ASSQYSGRPWDAF; V gene: TRBV14; J gene: TRBJ1-1
CDR3 protein: ASSRGNLAKNIQY; V gene: TRBV7-2; J gene: TRBJ2-4
CDR3 protein: AWGHTYEQY; V gene: TRBV30; J gene: TRBJ2-7
CDR3 protein: ASSQPDRPGANVLT; V gene: TRBV23-1; J gene: TRBJ2-6
CDR3 protein: ASSPHDDNSPLH; V gene: TRBV6-1; J gene: TRBJ1-6
CDR3 protein: ASSLVMGNSPLH; V gene: TRBV27; J gene: TRBJ1-6
CDR3 protein: ASETGKGYSPLH; V gene: TRBV5-6; J gene: TRBJ1-6
CDR3 protein: AISESNVNYGYT; V gene: TRBV10-3; J gene: TRBJ1-2
CDR3 protein: AWSAPDTQY; V gene: TRBV30; J gene: TRBJ2-3
CDR3 protein: ASSGQGYEQY; V gene: TRBV9; J gene: TRBJ2-7
CDR3 protein: ASSYGGQGSYEQY; V gene: TRBV13; J gene: TRBJ2-7
CDR3 protein: STPQGGNHNEQF; V gene: TRBV29-1; J gene: TRBJ2-1
CDR3 protein: ASSPLDRHEQY; V gene: TRBV18; J gene: TRBJ2-7
CDR3 protein: SVGGLAGGSSYNEQF; V gene: TRBV29-1; J gene: TRBJ2-1
CDR3 protein: ASSGTGPLYEGYT; V gene: TRBV5-4; J gene: TRBJ1-2
CDR3 protein: SVDTNYGYT; V gene: TRBV29-1; J gene: TRBJ1-2
CDR3 protein: ASSLGGLGYT; V gene: TRBV7-9; J gene: TRBJ1-2
CDR3 protein: ASSPQTGELF; V gene: TRBV5-6; J gene: TRBJ2-2